This T cell receptor beta chain was found in a study of T cells in narcolepsy. Study as a whole: Enrolled donors included narcolepsy type 1 or type 2 patients and healthy controls. Findings and caveats of the study: Some memory CD4+ repertoires had no autoreactive clone sequences. HCRT-specific and TRIB2-specific autoreactive clonotypes appeared among same-patient CSF and blood CD4+ clonotypes.

The table lists this clone with a count of one. The target antigen is unknown. This table comes from immunoSEQ multiplex PCR, and its TCRdb copy is limited to in-frame clones, with some not included. Among over 25,000 clones listed, approximately 79% were seen once. Germline V gene data show CDR1 as SGHRS and CDR2 as YFSETQ. V shed 3 bases and J 2 bases; nucleotides not matched to a gene: 4. There are 15 residues in the CDR3. The material sequenced was memory (CD45RA-) CD4+ T cells from blood. The origin of this receptor is a human donor in good health. The chain couples TRBV5-1 to TRBJ1-2, with TRBD1 matching 10 bases. CDR3 residues: CASSSTGGSNYGYTF. The CDR3 DNA sequence: TGCGCCAGCAGCTCGACAGGGGGCTCCAACTATGGCTACACCTTC.